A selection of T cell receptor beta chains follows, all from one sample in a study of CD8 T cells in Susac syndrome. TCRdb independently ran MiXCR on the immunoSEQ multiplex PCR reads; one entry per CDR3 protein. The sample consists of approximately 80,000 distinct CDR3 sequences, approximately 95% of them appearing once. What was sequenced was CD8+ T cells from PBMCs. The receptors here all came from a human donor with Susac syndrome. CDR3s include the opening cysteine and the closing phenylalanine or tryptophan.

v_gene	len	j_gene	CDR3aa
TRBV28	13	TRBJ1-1	CASRSRDRDEAFF
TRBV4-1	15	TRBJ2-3	CASSQPSGGSDTQYF
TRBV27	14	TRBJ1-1	CASRSGGKGTEAFF
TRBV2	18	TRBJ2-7	CASSEAPNLAGSSYEQYF
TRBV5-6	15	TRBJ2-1	CASSLGDREYNEQFF
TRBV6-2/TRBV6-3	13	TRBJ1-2	CASGPRRIDGYTF
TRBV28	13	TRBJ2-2	CASSLSSTGELFF
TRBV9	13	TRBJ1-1	CASSVDRGPEAFF
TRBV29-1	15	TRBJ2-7	CSVEGKFLDHYEQYF
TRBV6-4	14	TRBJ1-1	CASSETAPSTEAFF
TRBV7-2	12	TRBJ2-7	CASSFGFSEQYF
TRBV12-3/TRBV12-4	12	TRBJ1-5	CASSPFDQPQHF
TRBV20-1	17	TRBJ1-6	CSARDSHRSSYNSPLHF
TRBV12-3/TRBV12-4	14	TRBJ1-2	CASSPGGASYGYTF
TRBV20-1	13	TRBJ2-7	CSPPDRILYEQYF
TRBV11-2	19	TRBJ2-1	CASSLTGGAGRGNYNEQFF
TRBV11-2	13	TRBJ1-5	CASSLGANQPQHF
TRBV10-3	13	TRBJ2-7	CAISLDTAYEQYF
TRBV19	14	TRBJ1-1	CASSWDGPNTEAFF
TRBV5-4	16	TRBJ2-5	CASSLKVETAQETQYF
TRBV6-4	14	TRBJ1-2	CASRDSAMLYGYTF
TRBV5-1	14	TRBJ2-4	CASSPDDGAGIQYF
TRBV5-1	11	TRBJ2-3	CASQQGDTQYF
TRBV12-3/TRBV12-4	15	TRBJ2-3	CASSEPGRSTDTQYF
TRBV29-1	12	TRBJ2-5	CSVGGGGETQYF
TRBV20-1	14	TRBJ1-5	CSARAPTGRQPQHF
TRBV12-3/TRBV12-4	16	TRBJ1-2	CASSPPTGSMDYGYTF
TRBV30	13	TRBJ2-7	CAWRPASGYEQYF
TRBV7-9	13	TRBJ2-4	CASTTELKNIQYF
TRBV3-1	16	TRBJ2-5	CASSHLLAGVPETQYF
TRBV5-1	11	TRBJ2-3	CASSEQGGVHF
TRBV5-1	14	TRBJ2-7	CASSSSTGRYEQYF
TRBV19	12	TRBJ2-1	CASRHMNNEQFF
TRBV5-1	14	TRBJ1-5	CASSLGVYNQPQHF
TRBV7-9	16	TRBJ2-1	CASSPEAGGQRNEQFF
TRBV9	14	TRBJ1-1	CASSETGGDTEAFF
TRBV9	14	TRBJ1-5	CASSVGDSNQPQHF
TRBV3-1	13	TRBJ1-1	CASSPNGGTEAFF
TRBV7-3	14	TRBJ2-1	CASSLILDYNEQFF
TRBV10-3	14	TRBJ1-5	CAIGGQDAAQPQHF
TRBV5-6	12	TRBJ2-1	CASSQGDWEQFF
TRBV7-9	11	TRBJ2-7	CASSLEDEQYF
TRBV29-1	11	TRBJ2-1	CSVEEDNEQFF
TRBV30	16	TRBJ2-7	CAWSGEALTGSYEQYF
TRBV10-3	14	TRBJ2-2	CAISVNSNTGELFF
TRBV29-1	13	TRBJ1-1	CSAFTGEATEAFF
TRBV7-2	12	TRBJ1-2	CASSPRTYGYTF
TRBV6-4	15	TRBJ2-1	CASRLSSGGGHEQFF
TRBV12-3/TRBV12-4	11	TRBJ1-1	CASSIQVGAFF
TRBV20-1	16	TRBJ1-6	CSARTPGQPLNSPLHF